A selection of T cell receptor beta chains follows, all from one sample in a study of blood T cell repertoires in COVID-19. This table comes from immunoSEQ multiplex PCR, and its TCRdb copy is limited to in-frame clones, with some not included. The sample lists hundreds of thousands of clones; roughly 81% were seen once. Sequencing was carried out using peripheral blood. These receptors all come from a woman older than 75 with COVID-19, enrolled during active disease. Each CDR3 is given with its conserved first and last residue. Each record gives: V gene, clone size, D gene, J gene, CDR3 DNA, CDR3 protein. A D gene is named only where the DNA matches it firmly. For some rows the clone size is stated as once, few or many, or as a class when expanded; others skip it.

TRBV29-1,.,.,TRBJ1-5,TGCAGCGTCGGAGGGGACCCTTGGGTTAGGAGCAATCAGCCCCAGCATTTT,CSVGGDPWVRSNQPQHF
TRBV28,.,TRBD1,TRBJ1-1,TGTGCCAGCAGTATTCGGACAGGGGGGAACACTGAAGCTTTCTTT,CASSIRTGGNTEAFF
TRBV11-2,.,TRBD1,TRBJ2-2,TGTGCCAGCAGCTTCAGGGGGCAATGGACCGGGGAGCTGTTTTTT,CASSFRGQWTGELFF
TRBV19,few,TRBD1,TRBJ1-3,TGTGCCAGTAGTATAGTTTCGACAGGGAAGGCTGGAAACACCATATATTTT,CASSIVSTGKAGNTIYF
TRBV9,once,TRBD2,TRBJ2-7,TGTGCCAGCAGCGTAGGGTCTAGCGGATACGAGCAGTACTTC,CASSVGSSGYEQYF
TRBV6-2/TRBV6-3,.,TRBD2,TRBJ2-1,TGTGCCAGCAGTAAGACTAGCGGGTCGAGCTCCTACAATGAGCAGTTCTTC,CASSKTSGSSSYNEQFF
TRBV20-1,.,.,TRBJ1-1,TGCAGTGCTACGACAGTTCAGGGAGCTTTCTTT,CSATTVQGAFF
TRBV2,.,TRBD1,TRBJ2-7,TGTGCCAGCAGTGAAATTGGACAGGGCGCCTACGAGCAGTACTTC,CASSEIGQGAYEQYF
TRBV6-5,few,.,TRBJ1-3,TGTGCCAGCAGTTCCGGACAGACGTATGGAAACACCATATATTTT,CASSSGQTYGNTIYF
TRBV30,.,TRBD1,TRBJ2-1,TGTGCCTGGAGTGTACAGGGGAAAGGACTCGGCTACAATGAGCAGTTCTTC,CAWSVQGKGLGYNEQFF
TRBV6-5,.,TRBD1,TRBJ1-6,TGTGCCAGCACCTTCCACCGACAGGGCTCACCCCTCCACTTT,CASTFHRQGSPLHF
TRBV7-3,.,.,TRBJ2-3,TGTGCCAGCAGCTTGGGTGGAGTCACAGATACGCAGTATTTT,CASSLGGVTDTQYF
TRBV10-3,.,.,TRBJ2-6,TGTGCCATCAGGGAGCCGACAGGATCTTTCTCTGGGGCCAACGTCCTGACTTTC,CAIREPTGSFSGANVLTF
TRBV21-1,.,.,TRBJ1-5,TGTGCCAGCAGCATATGGACTAGCCGACAAAATCAGCCCCAGCATTTT,CASSIWTSRQNQPQHF
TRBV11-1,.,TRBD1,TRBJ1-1,TGTGCCAGCAGCAGAGACAGGGGCTCGAGCACTGAAGCTTTCTTT,CASSRDRGSSTEAFF
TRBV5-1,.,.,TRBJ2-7,TGCGCCAGCAGCTTTGGGGTTACCGGGACAAGGGTCTCCTACGAGCAGTACTTC,CASSFGVTGTRVSYEQYF
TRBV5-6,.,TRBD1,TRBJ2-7,TGTGCCAGCAGCGAAAGACAGGGGAGTTACGAGCAGTACTTC,CASSERQGSYEQYF
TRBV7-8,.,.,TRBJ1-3,TGTGCCAGCAGCTTAGGGCAGGGGCCGAGCTCTGGAAACACCATATATTTT,CASSLGQGPSSGNTIYF
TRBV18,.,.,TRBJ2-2,TGTGCCAGCTCACCTGGGGCCGACGGGGAGCTGTTTTTT,CASSPGADGELFF
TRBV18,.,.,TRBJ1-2,TGTGCCAGCTCACCAGAGAACAGCCTCCCAGGGGGCTACACCTTC,CASSPENSLPGGYTF
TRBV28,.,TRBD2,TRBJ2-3,TGTGCCAGCACCCAGGGACTAGCGGTTTTGGTAGATACGCAGTATTTT,CASTQGLAVLVDTQYF
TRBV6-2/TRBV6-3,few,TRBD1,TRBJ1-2,TGTGCCAGCAGTTACTTGGACAGGGTAAACTATGGCTACACCTTC,CASSYLDRVNYGYTF
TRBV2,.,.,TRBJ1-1,TGTGCCAGCAGTATAGGGGGCACTGAAGCTTTCTTT,CASSIGGTEAFF
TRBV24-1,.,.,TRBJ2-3,TGTGCGTCCCAAGAAGGGCAGGGATTGGGAGATACGCAGTATTTT,CASQEGQGLGDTQYF
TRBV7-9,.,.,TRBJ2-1,TGTGCCAGCAGCCGCGCCAATGAGCAATTCTTC,CASSRANEQFF
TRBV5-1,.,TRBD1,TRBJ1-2,TGCGCCAGCAGCCCTCTGATACAGGGGTATGGCTACACCTTC,CASSPLIQGYGYTF
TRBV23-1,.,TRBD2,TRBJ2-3,TGCGCCAGCAGTCCATCTACTAGCGGGAAGTTTAGCACAGATACGCAGTATTTT,CASSPSTSGKFSTDTQYF
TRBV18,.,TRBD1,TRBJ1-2,TGTGCCAGCTCACCTCAGCTCCCGGAGACAGGGGGCGTCTTGGGTGGCTACACCTTC,CASSPQLPETGGVLGGYTF
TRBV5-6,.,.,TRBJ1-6,TGTGCCAGCAGCCTACAGGGAATTAATTCACCCCTCCACTTT,CASSLQGINSPLHF
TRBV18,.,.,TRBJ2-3,TGTGCCAGCTCACCAACCGAGGACTACCTTTCGAATACGCAGTATTTT,CASSPTEDYLSNTQYF
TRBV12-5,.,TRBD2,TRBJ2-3,TGTGCTAGTGGGCTAGCGGGAGGGCAAGATACGCAGTATTTT,CASGLAGGQDTQYF
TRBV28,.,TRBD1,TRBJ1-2,TGTGCCAGCAGTTTGTTCACAGGGGGCGCGGACACCTTC,CASSLFTGGADTF
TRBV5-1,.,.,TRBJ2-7,TGCGCCAGCAGTTTAGGGGGTGTGACGGAAGGATACGAGCAGTACTTC,CASSLGGVTEGYEQYF
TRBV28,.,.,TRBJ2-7,TGTGCCAGCACCGCACCCGGGGTTCCCCCCTACGAGCAGTACTTC,CASTAPGVPPYEQYF
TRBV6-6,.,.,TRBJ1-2,TGTGCCAGCCTCGCCCAGGTCGCGACCTATGGCTACACCTTC,CASLAQVATYGYTF
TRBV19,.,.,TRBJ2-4,TGTGCCAGTAGTATACCCGGTGGAGGTATGGGCATTCAGTACTTC,CASSIPGGGMGIQYF